This T cell receptor (beta chain) was obtained from a study of T cells in Graves' hyperthyroidism and ophthalmopathy. Overall study context: Peripheral blood draws took place at initial diagnosis, ahead of any treatment.

The table lists this clonotype with many counts. RNA transcripts yielded amplified TCR beta CDR3 regions. HTBI primers drove first-round RT-PCR of the TCR CDR3. TCRdb itself ran the multiplex PCR reads through MiXCR, one entry per CDR3 protein. The sample contains around 300,000 distinct CDR3 sequences, roughly an eighth of which appear only once. The trim removed 0 bases at V and 6 bases at J, leaving 12 bases unmatched. Germline V lookup: CDR1 SGDLS, CDR2 YYNGEE. The CDR3 runs to 17 residues. Researchers barred patients who had uncontrolled infection, other autoimmune disease, pregnancy or lactation.

Sequenced material: blood. This sequence joins TRBV9 and TRBJ2-7; 10 bases fit TRBD2. The TCR was taken from a woman aged 40 to 50 with Graves' hyperthyroidism. The CDR3 protein is CASSVGGGSGRMSEQYF. The CDR3, as DNA: TGTGCCAGCAGCGTAGGGGGAGGTAGCGGGAGGATGAGCGAGCAGTACTTC. Full variable domain (remainder filled in from reference TRBV9 and TRBJ2-7): DSGVTQTPKHLITATGQRVTLRCSPRSGDLSVYWYQQSLDQGLQFLIQYYNGEERAKGNILERFSAQQFPDLHSELNLSSLELGDSALYFCASSVGGGSGRMSEQYFGPGTRLTVT.